The T cell receptor beta chain described here comes from a study of blood T cell repertoires in COVID-19. Study context: Both acute and convalescent COVID-19 samples were obtained from the United States, Italy and Spain. The analysed material was cDNA or gDNA that came from T cells, B-cell-depleted T cells, or PBMCs.

In the original analysis: Amplification of reference gene primers provided the estimated nucleated cell counts. Only in-frame clones appear in the TCRdb table, and some are missing; sequencing was by immunoSEQ multiplex PCR. Clone size and the V and J calls come from that table; the DNA yielded D and trimming. The repertoire holds fewer than 450,000 clones, with around 88% as singletons. The Seattle site enrolled patients during active infection and followed them longitudinally. V lost 3 bases, J lost 8 bases, and 7 bases stayed unmatched. Germline CDR1 is LNHDA and CDR2 is SQIVND (reference sequence). The CDR3 spans 14 residues.

Sequencing was done on a sample of peripheral blood. The genes are TRBV19 and TRBJ1-2, with 9 positions matching TRBD1. This clonotype was obtained from a woman aged 50 to 60 with COVID-19, enrolled during active disease. CDR3 DNA sequence: TGTGCCAGTAGTATGGGACAGGGAAGGTTGGGCTACACCTTC. This codes for CASSMGQGRLGYTF.